The next 12 T cell receptor beta chains were all read from a single sample in a study of early T cells in non-severe SARS-CoV-2 infection. One entry per CDR3 protein results from TCRdb running MiXCR on the 5' RACE reads. The data show around 63,000 distinct CDR3 sequences, about 9% seen once. Sequences were derived from whole blood, sampled at baseline. Receptors originate from an adult who was a healthcare worker with PCR-confirmed SARS-CoV-2 infection or an uninfected control (not recorded which).

This clonotype showed up many times. The rearrangement joins TRBV2 to TRBJ2-3; D not certain. V was clipped by 8 bases and J by 6 bases, with 12 bases between them. The length of the CDR3 is 12 residues. The V gene's germline CDR1 is SNHLY and CDR2 FYNNEI. The CDR3 region has the DNA TGTGCCAGCTACGGAGAAAGCGATACGCAGTATTTT. This translates into CASYGESDTQYF. Full variable domain (rest looked up from reference TRBV2 and TRBJ2-3): EPEVTQTPSHQVTQMGQEVILRCVPISNHLYFYWYRQILGQKVEFLVSFYNNEISEKSEIFDDQFSVERPDGSNFTLKIRSTKLEDSAMYFCASYGESDTQYFGPGTRLTVL.

This chain uses TRBV6-2 or TRBV6-3 with TRBJ2-7; a possible D gene is TRBD2 (7 bases). V shed 6 bases and J shed 4 bases, with 16 bases lying between them. Germline V CDR1 and CDR2: MNHEY, SVGEGT. The CDR3 spans 14 residues. The CDR3 nucleotides are TGTGCCAGCAGCTCCCGGGGGGCCGGGTACGAGCAGTACTTC. Protein sequence: CASSSRGAGYEQYF.

The rearrangement uses TRBV12-3 or TRBV12-4 and TRBJ2-7, with D hard to call. The CDR3 has 15 residues. Trimming stripped 1 base from V and 3 bases from J, with 13 bases between. The DNA for the CDR3 is TGTGCCAGCAGTTTAGATGGACGCAGAGACTACGAGCAGTACTTC. It specifies CASSLDGRRDYEQYF.

Only a few counts were recorded for this clonotype. J is TRBJ2-7 and V is TRBV5-1; 7 bases agree with TRBD2. Unmatched junction bases numbered 12, after V lost 4 bases and J lost 5 bases. The germline V gene has CDR1 SGHRS and CDR2 YFSETQ. This CDR3 has 15 amino acids. The CDR3 reads CASSENSGRTDEQYF. DNA for the CDR3: TGCGCCAGCAGCGAAAATAGCGGGCGAACGGACGAGCAGTACTTC.

Many counts were recorded for this clonotype. V gene TRBV20-1 combines with J gene TRBJ1-4, with 8 bases matching TRBD1. This CDR3 region has 15 residues. The germline V gene has CDR1 DFQATT and CDR2 SNEGSKA (reference sequence). Unmatched junction bases numbered 12, after V lost 6 bases and J lost 6 bases. This chain's CDR3 is CSAEPRGRVHEKLFF. In DNA form, the CDR3 reads TGCAGTGCCGAACCCAGGGGGCGCGTCCATGAAAAACTGTTTTTT.

This clonotype has just a few counts. The chain combines TRBV27 with TRBJ2-7, with TRBD2 matching over 11 bases. The V segment lost 5 bases and the J segment 3 bases; nucleotides outside the gene matches: 6. Germline V gene lookup returns CDR1 MNHEY and CDR2 SMNVEV (reference sequence). This CDR3 is 15 amino acids long. The CDR3 reads CASSTPGLAGYEQYF. CDR3 DNA sequence: TGTGCCAGCAGTACCCCCGGACTAGCGGGCTACGAGCAGTACTTC.

This clonotype was seen a handful of times. The chain recombines TRBV24-1 with TRBJ2-3; D remains ambiguous. This CDR3 has 13 residues. The V gene's germline CDR1 is KGHDR and CDR2 SFDVKD. V lost 4 bases and J 1 base, leaving 5 bases between the germline ends. DNA for the CDR3: TGTGCCACCAGTGACCCCGGCACAGATACGCAGTATTTT. It is translated as CATSDPGTDTQYF.

This clonotype was counted only a few times. The chain links TRBV12-3 or TRBV12-4 to TRBJ2-7; 16 bases map to TRBD2. The CDR3 runs to 19 residues. J gave up 6 bases and V 5 bases, and 16 bases lay outside the gene matches. This CDR3 is CASSTPGLAGGPVLSEQYF. The CDR3 nucleotides read TGTGCCAGCAGTACACCGGGACTAGCGGGAGGGCCCGTTTTATCCGAGCAGTACTTC.

This clonotype has ten or more counts. In DNA form, the CDR3 reads TGTGCCAGCAGCTTGGGACTAGCGGGAGGAGAGACCCAGTACTTC. This encodes CASSLGLAGGETQYF. This chain uses TRBV7-6 with TRBJ2-5; 15 nucleotides match TRBD2. CDR3 size: 15 residues. Per germline, CDR1 SGHVS and CDR2 FNYEAQ. V was pared by 3 bases and J by 4 bases, with 0 bases of the junction left unmatched.

This clonotype appeared many times. The chain is built from TRBV7-9 and TRBJ2-6; 8 bases line up with TRBD1. With V trimmed by 4 bases and J by 18 bases, 11 bases remained unmatched. Germline-derived CDR1 and CDR2 are SEHNR and FQNEAQ (reference sequence). The CDR3 loop spans 13 amino acids. This CDR3 reads CASSSPVTGDPTF. As DNA, the CDR3 is TGTGCCAGCAGCTCCCCCGTGACAGGGGACCCGACTTTC.

The table lists this clonotype with many counts. V gene TRBV7-9 combines with J gene TRBJ2-7; tentative D call: TRBD2 (5 bases). With 11 bases removed from V and 0 bases from J, the gap between germline ends came to 17 bases. The CDR3 spans 14 residues. The germline V gene encodes CDR1 SEHNR and CDR2 FQNEAQ (reference sequence). As DNA, the CDR3 is TGTGCCTCAAGGGAGCTCTCTAGCTCCTACGAGCAGTACTTC. It yields the protein CASRELSSSYEQYF.

There are many counts of this clonotype. J is TRBJ1-1 and V is TRBV10-3, with D hard to call. This CDR3 has 13 residues. Germline CDR1 and CDR2: ENHRY and SYGVKD. V was trimmed by 8 bases and J by 4 bases, leaving 14 bases between them. CDR3 DNA sequence: TGTGCCATCCAGCCAGCGCGGGGCACTGAAGCTTTCTTT. This sequence encodes CAIQPARGTEAFF.